This is a list of T cell receptor beta chains from one sample in a study of blood T cell repertoires in COVID-19. Data came from immunoSEQ multiplex PCR; TCRdb stores just in-frame clones and leaves some out. The top ten clones hold around 8% of a sample with roughly 110,000 clones, about four fifths of them seen once. The source material was peripheral blood. Receptors originate from a middle-aged woman with acute or convalescent COVID-19. Both conserved end residues are part of each CDR3. Fields, in order: clone size, V gene, J gene, D gene, CDR3 length, CDR3 DNA, CDR3 protein. A D gene is named only where the DNA matches it firmly. Clone sizes are given selectively: once, few, many, or a class where the clone is expanded.

once,TRBV30,TRBJ1-2,-,14,TGTGCCTGGAGTGTCCAAGTCGCAGCGGGTGGCTACACCTTC,CAWSVQVAAGGYTF
-,TRBV3-1/TRBV3-2,TRBJ2-5,-,17,TGTGCCAGCAGCCAAGACCACCACCTAGCTACACAAGAGACCCAGTACTTC,CASSQDHHLATQETQYF
-,TRBV9,TRBJ2-1,TRBD2,18,TGTGCCAGCAGCCCCACCCTTTTTTCTAGCGGGGGGATTAGTGAGCAGTTCTTC,CASSPTLFSSGGISEQFF
-,TRBV7-2,TRBJ1-1,TRBD1,15,TGTGCCAGCAGCTTACTTGGACAGGGAGTGACTGAAGCTTTCTTT,CASSLLGQGVTEAFF
once,TRBV5-5,TRBJ1-2,TRBD1,14,TGTGCCAGCAGCAGGACAGGGAACGCGGAAGGCTACACCTTC,CASSRTGNAEGYTF
-,TRBV6-1,TRBJ2-3,-,12,TGTGCCAGCAGTGAAAGCTGGTATACGCAGTATTTT,CASSESWYTQYF
-,TRBV6-7,TRBJ2-5,TRBD2,14,TGTGCCAGCAGTTCTGGCGGGGGACAAGAGACCCAGTACTTC,CASSSGGGQETQYF
-,TRBV2,TRBJ1-2,-,13,TGTGCCAGCCACAGGGCCCTTATCTATGGCTACACCTTC,CASHRALIYGYTF
-,TRBV5-1,TRBJ1-4,TRBD1,15,TGCGCCAGCAGCCGAACAGGGGGCGCAGGTGAAAAACTGTTTTTT,CASSRTGGAGEKLFF
-,TRBV2,TRBJ2-7,-,12,TGTGCCAGCAGCTTGACAGGTTCCGAGCAGTACTTC,CASSLTGSEQYF
-,TRBV27,TRBJ2-1,-,19,TGTGCCAGCAGTTTCCGCCGCGGGACTTTCTCGAGCTCCTACAATGAGCAGTTCTTC,CASSFRRGTFSSSYNEQFF
-,TRBV3-1/TRBV3-2,TRBJ1-4,-,16,TGTGCCAGCAGCCATTTCGGACAGCGCGGGGGTGAAAAACTGTTTTTT,CASSHFGQRGGEKLFF
-,TRBV11-2,TRBJ2-2,-,13,TGTGCCAGCAGCTTAGGGAGGGTCGGGGAGCTGTTTTTT,CASSLGRVGELFF
-,TRBV18,TRBJ1-4,TRBD1,15,TGTGCCAGCTCTCGACCGACAGGGGGTGGCGAAAAACTGTTTTTT,CASSRPTGGGEKLFF
-,TRBV6-5,TRBJ1-1,-,13,TGTGCCAGCAGAGGGGGAATGAACACTGAAGCTTTCTTT,CASRGGMNTEAFF
-,TRBV9,TRBJ1-1,-,14,TGTGCCAGCAGCTCCGGAGGGGGGGCGAATGAAGCTTTCTTT,CASSSGGGANEAFF
once,TRBV2,TRBJ2-7,TRBD1,15,TGTGCCAGCAGTAAGGACAGGGTAAGCTCCTACGAGCAGTACTTC,CASSKDRVSSYEQYF
-,TRBV9,TRBJ1-4,-,16,TGTGCCAGCAGCGTAGGCCAGTTTTCAACTAATGAAAAACTGTTTTTT,CASSVGQFSTNEKLFF
-,TRBV29-1,TRBJ1-2,-,14,TGCAGCGTGAATACCGGAGGCGAGGGATATGGCTACACCTTC,CSVNTGGEGYGYTF
-,TRBV5-1,TRBJ1-3,TRBD1,16,TGCGCCAGCAGCTTGGGTCGGACAGGGGCTGTAAACACCATATATTTT,CASSLGRTGAVNTIYF
once,TRBV19,TRBJ2-7,TRBD1,16,TGTGCCAGTAGTATAACGTTCGGGACAGTTGGGTACGAGCAGTACTTC,CASSITFGTVGYEQYF
-,TRBV20-1,TRBJ1-1,-,14,TGCAGTGCTAGTTATGCGCAAAGGAACACTGAAGCTTTCTTT,CSASYAQRNTEAFF
-,TRBV2,TRBJ2-1,-,14,TGTGCCAGCAGTCCCCAGACTAGAAAACACGAGCAGTTCTTC,CASSPQTRKHEQFF
-,TRBV4-3,TRBJ2-7,TRBD2,15,TGCGCCAGCAGCCTTTGGACTAGCGGGTCGTACGAGCAGTACTTC,CASSLWTSGSYEQYF
-,TRBV20-1,TRBJ1-1,-,13,TGCAGTGCTAGTGCGGACATGAACACTGAAGCTTTCTTT,CSASADMNTEAFF
-,TRBV6-2/TRBV6-3,TRBJ2-7,-,15,TGTGCCAGCAGTAACGGCCGCAGGGGAAAAGGCGAGCAGTACTTC,CASSNGRRGKGEQYF
-,TRBV5-4,TRBJ2-3,TRBD1,16,TGTGCCAGCAGCCCGGCCGGGGACAGGGGCACAGATACGCAGTATTTT,CASSPAGDRGTDTQYF
-,TRBV6-1,TRBJ2-3,TRBD2,16,TGTGCCAGCAGTGAAGTGCCGGGACTAGCTACAGATACGCAGTATTTT,CASSEVPGLATDTQYF
-,TRBV2,TRBJ1-2,-,11,TGTGCCAGCAGTGTCGGGTATGGCTACACCTTC,CASSVGYGYTF
-,TRBV19,TRBJ2-1,-,15,TGTGCCAGTAGTGGTCGGGAGTACTCCTACAATGAGCAGTTCTTC,CASSGREYSYNEQFF
-,TRBV2,TRBJ2-2,TRBD2,14,TGTGCCAGCAGTTGGACTAGGGACACCGGGGAGCTGTTTTTT,CASSWTRDTGELFF
few,TRBV9,TRBJ2-1,-,15,TGTGCCAGCAGCGTAGTACAGGGCAGTGGAGATGAGCAGTTCTTC,CASSVVQGSGDEQFF
-,TRBV27,TRBJ1-1,-,20,TGTGCCAGCAGAAGATCCACAAACAGGGCCGTCGCCCTCGTAAACACTGAAGCTTTCTTT,CASRRSTNRAVALVNTEAFF
-,TRBV2,TRBJ2-2,-,15,TGTGCCAGCAGGGGGAGCGCTACGAACACCGGGGAGCTGTTTTTT,CASRGSATNTGELFF
-,TRBV30,TRBJ1-2,-,14,TGTGCCTGGAGCTTGTCCGGGGGGCTTAGTGGCTACACCTTC,CAWSLSGGLSGYTF
-,TRBV4-1,TRBJ2-3,TRBD2,19,TGCGCCAGCAGCCAGGAAGGACTAGCGGGGGGGATTAGCACAGATACGCAGTATTTT,CASSQEGLAGGISTDTQYF
-,TRBV4-1,TRBJ1-4,-,15,TGCGCCAGCAGCCAAGCTTCTGCAACTAATGAAAAACTGTTTTTT,CASSQASATNEKLFF
-,TRBV9,TRBJ1-4,TRBD1,14,TGTGCCAGCAGCGTAGGGACAGGGAATGAAAAACTGTTTTTT,CASSVGTGNEKLFF
-,TRBV10-1,TRBJ1-6,-,15,TGCGCCAGCAGTCCGAACAGGCCGGATAATTCACCCCTCCACTTT,CASSPNRPDNSPLHF
-,TRBV10-2,TRBJ2-7,-,15,TGCGCCAGCAGTGCTCACCGACAGGCTAACTACGAGCAGTACTTC,CASSAHRQANYEQYF
-,TRBV9,TRBJ1-1,TRBD1,14,TGTGCCAGCAGCATAGGGACAGGGAGTACTGAAGCTTTCTTT,CASSIGTGSTEAFF
-,TRBV7-9,TRBJ2-5,-,15,TGTGCCAGCAGCCTCTTCGTGGGGGCCCGGGAGACCCAGTACTTC,CASSLFVGARETQYF
-,TRBV6-5,TRBJ2-7,TRBD2,15,TGTGCCAGCAGCCTACTAGCGGGGGTCTCCTACGAGCAGTACTTC,CASSLLAGVSYEQYF
-,TRBV3-1/TRBV3-2,TRBJ2-3,-,16,TGTGCCAGCAGCCAAGAGGCTAGCCTACTCACAGATACGCAGTATTTT,CASSQEASLLTDTQYF
-,TRBV2,TRBJ1-2,-,11,TGTGCCAGCAGCGAAAGGGGTGGCTACACCTTC,CASSERGGYTF
-,TRBV6-5,TRBJ1-2,TRBD1,14,TGTGCCAGCAGCCGACAGGGATATAACTATGGCTACACCTTC,CASSRQGYNYGYTF
-,TRBV11-2,TRBJ2-1,-,11,TGTGCCAGCAGCTTAACGGTTGAGCAGTTCTTC,CASSLTVEQFF
-,TRBV19,TRBJ1-4,TRBD1,14,TGTGCCAGTACAGGGGGTGCAACTAATGAAAAACTGTTTTTT,CASTGGATNEKLFF
-,TRBV30,TRBJ1-2,-,15,TGTGCCTGGAGTGTTAGACAGACTCGTAACTATGGCTACACCTTC,CAWSVRQTRNYGYTF
-,TRBV6-2/TRBV6-3,TRBJ1-1,-,14,TGTGCCAGCAGCAAGACAGACTTAAACACTGAAGCTTTCTTT,CASSKTDLNTEAFF
-,TRBV6-5,TRBJ2-7,-,15,TGTGCCAGCAGTACCGACTTGAGAGGGACCTACGAGCAGTACTTC,CASSTDLRGTYEQYF
-,TRBV5-1,TRBJ1-4,-,14,TGCGCCAGCAGCGCGGGGACGGACAATGAAAAACTGTTTTTT,CASSAGTDNEKLFF
-,TRBV7-9,TRBJ2-1,-,14,TGTGCCAGCAGCTTATCCAAGCCCGGGAATGAGCAGTTCTTC,CASSLSKPGNEQFF
-,TRBV3-1/TRBV3-2,TRBJ2-7,TRBD1,15,TGTGCCAGCAGCCGACAGGGGCTGCTGGGCTCCGAGCAGTACTTC,CASSRQGLLGSEQYF